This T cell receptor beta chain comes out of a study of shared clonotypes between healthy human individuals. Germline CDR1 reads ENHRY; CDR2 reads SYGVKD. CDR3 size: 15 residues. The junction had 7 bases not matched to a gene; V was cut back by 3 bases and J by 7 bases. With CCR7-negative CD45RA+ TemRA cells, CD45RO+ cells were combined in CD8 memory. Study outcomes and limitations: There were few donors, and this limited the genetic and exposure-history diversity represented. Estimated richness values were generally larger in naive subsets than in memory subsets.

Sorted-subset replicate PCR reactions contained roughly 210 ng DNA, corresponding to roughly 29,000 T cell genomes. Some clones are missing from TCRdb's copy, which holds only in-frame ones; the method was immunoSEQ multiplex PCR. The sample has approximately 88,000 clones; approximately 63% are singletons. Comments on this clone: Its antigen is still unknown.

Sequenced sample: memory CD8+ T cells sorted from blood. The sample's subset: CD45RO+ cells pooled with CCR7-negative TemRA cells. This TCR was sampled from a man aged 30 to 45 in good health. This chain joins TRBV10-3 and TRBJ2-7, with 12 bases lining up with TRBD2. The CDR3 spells CAISDRLAGVKEQYF. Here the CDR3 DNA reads TGTGCCATCAGTGATCGACTAGCGGGAGTGAAAGAGCAGTACTTC.